This paragraph covers one TCR beta chain sequence. TCRdb reanalyzed the 5' RACE reads and collapses them to one entry per CDR3 protein, without DNA. The sample spans 150,000 or so distinct CDR3 sequences; the ten largest clones claim roughly 20%. This entry comes from a study of T cells expressing NK-cell markers. Germline V lookup: CDR1 MGHRA, CDR2 YSYEKL. The CDR3 extends over 17 amino acids. The chain is built from TRBV4-1 and TRBJ1-3. The source is a woman between 18 and 70 years old in good health. The sample taken for sequencing was blood T cells: a sorted CD56 or NKG2C T cell subset, CD4+ or CD8+ T cells, or bulk PBMC T cells (not recorded which). The CDR3 protein is CASSQERPGSSGNTIYF.